This passage covers 15 T cell receptor beta chains from one sample sequenced in a study of chemoradiotherapy in HPV16-positive cancers. Assay: immunoSEQ multiplex PCR; the TCRdb copy retains only in-frame clones and omits some. The data contain some 3,000 clones, about 92% of them singletons. The specimen was tumor tissue, collected from a patient who underwent chemoradiotherapy. The receptors stem from a human donor with HPV-associated anogenital cancer.

The rearrangement uses TRBV30 and TRBJ1-5; D is perhaps TRBD1 (6 bases). This CDR3 spans 12 amino acids. CDR1 GTSNPN and CDR2 SVGIG come from the germline V gene (reference sequence). Trimming removed 3 bases from V and 11 bases from J, with 14 bases in between. The CDR3 DNA is TGTGCCTGGAGCGGACAGTTAACCGCCCAGCATTTT. Translated, it gives CAWSGQLTAQHF.

The DNA for the CDR3 is TGTGCCAGCAGCGTAGAGCCAGGGAGCTCCTACGAGCAGTACTTC. Protein sequence: CASSVEPGSSYEQYF. This rearrangement joins TRBV9 to TRBJ2-7; D may correspond to TRBD1 or TRBD2 (5 bases each). This CDR3 spans 15 amino acids. Trimming took off 0 bases at V and 0 bases at J, with 10 bases between the two ends. Germline CDR1 is SGDLS and CDR2 is YYNGEE. Looking up the rest from reference TRBV9 and TRBJ2-7 gives the full variable domain: DSGVTQTPKHLITATGQRVTLRCSPRSGDLSVYWYQQSLDQGLQFLIQYYNGEERAKGNILERFSAQQFPDLHSELNLSSLELGDSALYFCASSVEPGSSYEQYFGPGTRLTVT.

The chain is built from TRBV18 and TRBJ1-2, with TRBD1 as a possible D gene (6 bases). Looked up from germline, CDR1 is KGHSH and CDR2 is LQKENI. The V and J ends lost 3 bases and 4 bases respectively, with 12 bases between them. The CDR3 consists of 14 residues. This chain's CDR3 is CASSPLVDSYGYTF. CDR3 DNA sequence: TGTGCCAGCTCACCTTTAGTGGACAGCTATGGCTACACCTTC. Variable domain in full (rest from reference TRBV18 and TRBJ1-2): NAGVMQNPRHLVRRRGQEARLRCSPMKGHSHVYWYRQLPEEGLKFMVYLQKENIIDESGMPKERFSAEFPKEGPSILRIQQVVRGDSAAYFCASSPLVDSYGYTFGSGTRLTVV.

The V gene is TRBV9, the J gene TRBJ2-1, with unresolved D. In germline, CDR1 is SGDLS, CDR2 YYNGEE. The CDR3 extends over 16 amino acids. Trimming pared 4 bases from V and 0 bases from J, leaving 14 bases between. The CDR3 reads CASSLRSGSSYNEQFF. DNA of the CDR3: TGTGCCAGCAGCCTACGGTCGGGCAGCTCCTACAATGAGCAGTTCTTC.

The V gene is TRBV19, the J gene TRBJ1-5; D perhaps matches TRBD1 (5 bases). The CDR3 totals 14 residues. CDR1 and CDR2 (germline): LNHDA, SQIVND (reference sequence). Deletions cut 5 bases from V and 4 bases from J, with 12 bases between. CDR3 sequence reads: CASSLAGSNQPQHF. CDR3 DNA sequence: TGTGCCAGTAGTTTGGCAGGGAGTAATCAGCCCCAGCATTTT.

The chain joins TRBV2 to TRBJ2-3, with D maybe TRBD2 (5 bases). The CDR3 loop spans 14 amino acids. From germline, CDR1 is SNHLY and CDR2 FYNNEI. V lost 6 bases, J lost 2 bases, and 12 bases lay in between. The CDR3 protein is CASSVGAVTDTQYF. The CDR3 DNA is TGTGCCAGCAGCGTTGGAGCGGTCACAGATACGCAGTATTTT.

The chain recombines TRBV6-5 with TRBJ2-7; D is unclear. The CDR3 has 13 residues. Germline CDR1 and CDR2: MNHEY and SVGAGI. V was cut by 3 bases and J by 3 bases, with 9 bases left in between. CDR3 residues: CASSYGSGYEQYV. Here the CDR3 DNA reads TGTGCCAGCAGTTATGGCTCCGGCTACGAGCAGTACGTC.

V gene TRBV5-4 combines with J gene TRBJ1-3, with 7 bases aligning to TRBD1. With 0 bases clipped from V and 0 bases from J, the junction kept 6 bases outside the gene matches. CDR1 and CDR2 (germline): SGHNT, YYREEE (reference sequence). This CDR3 comprises 17 residues. The CDR3 bases are TGTGCCAGCAGCTTGGGGGGACAGTTATACTCTGGAAACACCATATATTTT. It is translated as CASSLGGQLYSGNTIYF.

The chain has TRBV27 and TRBJ1-1, with D possibly TRBD1 on 5 matching bases. The ends were cut back, 8 bases at V and 1 base at J, with 17 bases in the middle. CDR1 and CDR2 from the germline V gene are MNHEY and SMNVEV (reference sequence). The CDR3 is made up of 15 amino acids. CDR3 nucleotides: TGTGCCAGCTCCTTGACAGCTCCTGAGAACACTGAAGCTTTCTTT. It encodes CASSLTAPENTEAFF.

This clone was recorded only once. This chain links TRBV7-3 with TRBJ2-2; D remains unclear. The CDR3 consists of 12 residues. V was pared by 2 bases and J by 4 bases, with 2 bases between. Germline V gene sequence: CDR1 SGHTA, CDR2 FQGTGA. The CDR3 loop reads CASSLVTGELFF. The CDR3 DNA reads as TGTGCCAGCAGCTTAGTCACCGGGGAGCTGTTTTTT. Full variable domain (rest looked up from reference TRBV7-3 and TRBJ2-2): GAGVSQTPSNKVTEKGKYVELRCDPISGHTALYWYRQSLGQGPEFLIYFQGTGAADDSGLPNDRFFAVRPEGSVSTLKIQRTERGDSAVYLCASSLVTGELFFGEGSRLTVL.

The chain is built from TRBV11-1 and TRBJ2-5; D may be TRBD1 or TRBD2 (5 bases each). V lost 0 bases and J lost 1, with 12 bases in between. The CDR3 sequence is 16 residues long. The germline gives CDR1 SGHAT, CDR2 FQDESV (reference sequence). The CDR3 DNA follows: TGTGCCAGCAGCTTAGCGGGGGTAGCAGCCCAAGAGACCCAGTACTTC. Its translation: CASSLAGVAAQETQYF.

The CDR3 sequence is CASLPYEQYF. The CDR3 DNA reads TGTGCCAGCCTCCCCTACGAGCAGTACTTC. V and J are TRBV9 and TRBJ2-7; D gene unclear. The CDR3 extends over 10 amino acids. Trimming took off 7 bases at V and 2 bases at J, with 4 bases between the two ends. Germline V CDR1 and CDR2: SGDLS, YYNGEE.

The chain recombines TRBV5-5 with TRBJ1-1; D gene uncertain. This CDR3 spans 13 amino acids. V lost 3 bases to trimming and J lost 0 bases, with 6 bases between them. CDR1 and CDR2 from the germline V gene are SGHKS and YYEKEE (reference sequence). The CDR3: CASSYMLNTEAFF. Here the CDR3 DNA reads TGTGCCAGCAGCTACATGCTGAACACTGAAGCTTTCTTT.

This clone is a singleton in its sample. The rearrangement joins TRBV2 to TRBJ1-2; 11 positions agree with TRBD1. CDR1 is SNHLY and CDR2 is FYNNEI in the germline V gene. The length of the CDR3 is 17 residues. Unmatched junction bases numbered 12, after V lost 7 bases and J lost 2 bases. The CDR3 DNA follows: TGTGCCAGCAATGGGTGGACAGGGGGCACGAGAAACTATGGCTACACCTTC. Translation: CASNGWTGGTRNYGYTF.

This chain joins TRBV28 and TRBJ1-5, with D possibly being TRBD1 (6 bases). The CDR3 length is 16 residues. The germline V gene encodes CDR1 MDHEN and CDR2 SYDVKM. V lost 3 bases and J lost 4, with 16 bases in between. The CDR3 is CASSFGLAGENQPQHF. CDR3 DNA sequence: TGTGCCAGCAGTTTCGGGTTGGCAGGGGAGAATCAGCCCCAGCATTTT.